Each of the 20 T cell receptor beta chains below was sequenced from the same sample in a study of blood T cell repertoires in COVID-19. Assay: immunoSEQ multiplex PCR; the TCRdb copy retains only in-frame clones and omits some. The profile shows about 240,000 clones, roughly 90% of them singletons. Source material: peripheral blood. Receptors were obtained from a man in his 60s who had recovered from COVID-19.

The rearrangement links TRBV4-1 to TRBJ1-4, with a tentative D call TRBD1 (6 bases). Trimming cost V 4 bases and J 2 bases, with 17 bases left between them. This CDR3 has 17 amino acids. Germline CDR1 MGHRA, CDR2 YSYEKL. CDR3 sequence reads: CASSLGGGGGTNEKLFF. The DNA of the CDR3 is TGCGCCAGCAGCCTCGGTGGGGGCGGTGGCACTAATGAAAAACTGTTTTTT.

The genes are TRBV3-1 (or the pseudogene TRBV3-2) and TRBJ2-3; 10 nucleotides line up with TRBD2. Germline V lookup: CDR1 LGHDT, CDR2 YNNKEL (reference sequence). The CDR3 length is 13 residues. The J segment lost 8 bases and the V segment lost 5 bases, leaving 4 bases of the junction unmatched. The CDR3 DNA sequence: TGTGCCAGCAGCTCGAGACTAGCGGGTACGCAGTATTTT. Its translation is CASSSRLAGTQYF.

This chain links TRBV20-1 with TRBJ2-5; 10 bases align to TRBD1. The CDR3 runs to 15 residues. The ends lost 3 bases at V and 4 bases at J; junction bases unmatched: 8. Per germline, CDR1 DFQATT and CDR2 SNEGSKA (reference sequence). The CDR3 nucleotides read TGCAGTGCTAGTCCCGGGACAGGGGTAGGAGAGACCCAGTACTTC. This codes for CSASPGTGVGETQYF.

The CDR3 nucleotides read TGTGCCACCAGTGATTCTTACGGGTCCCTAAGCAATCAGCCCCAGCATTTT. This encodes CATSDSYGSLSNQPQHF. This chain links TRBV24-1 with TRBJ1-5; unclear D gene. V lost 2 bases and J lost 1, with 14 bases in between. CDR1 is KGHDR and CDR2 is SFDVKD in the germline V gene. The length of the CDR3 is 17 residues.

A single count supports this clone. This chain connects TRBV5-5 to TRBJ2-3, with 11 bases identical to TRBD2. Trimming took 4 bases from V and 0 from J; bases not matched to a gene: 10. Germline V CDR1 and CDR2: SGHKS, YYEKEE (reference sequence). This CDR3 comprises 18 residues. The DNA of the CDR3 is TGTGCCAGCAGCACTACTAGCGGGGGCTCCCCTAGCACAGATACGCAGTATTTT. It yields the protein CASSTTSGGSPSTDTQYF.

The chain recombines TRBV19 with TRBJ2-2; 10 bases map to TRBD2. Germline CDR1 LNHDA, CDR2 SQIVND (reference sequence). After removal of 5 bases from V and 4 bases from J, the junction contained 4 bases not matched to a gene. The CDR3 covers 15 residues. The CDR3 is CASSQKRGGTGELFF. As DNA, the CDR3 is TGTGCCAGTAGTCAAAAGCGGGGGGGCACCGGGGAGCTGTTTTTT.

J is TRBJ1-1 and V is TRBV5-1, with D maybe TRBD1 (6 bases). V was trimmed by 0 bases and J by 1 base, leaving 16 bases between them. The CDR3 has 17 residues. Germline values: CDR1 SGHRS, CDR2 YFSETQ. The CDR3 here is CASSLDLARGWNTEAFF. CDR3 coding DNA: TGCGCCAGCAGCTTGGATCTAGCCAGGGGTTGGAACACTGAAGCTTTCTTT.

The chain links TRBV6-1 to TRBJ2-7, with D perhaps TRBD2 (7 bases). Germline CDR1 MNHNS, CDR2 SASEGT. The CDR3 is 15 residues long. V gave up 2 bases and J gave up 2 bases, with 13 bases separating them. This chain's CDR3 is CASSELRGPPYEQYF. The DNA of the CDR3 is TGTGCCAGCAGTGAATTGCGGGGGCCTCCCTACGAGCAGTACTTC.

J is TRBJ1-1 and V is TRBV9, with D maybe TRBD1 (5 bases). Per germline, CDR1 SGDLS and CDR2 YYNGEE. V lost 0 bases and J 4 bases, leaving 13 bases between the germline ends. The CDR3 runs 15 residues. CDR3 protein: CASSVGPDSSTEAFF. As DNA, the CDR3 is TGTGCCAGCAGCGTAGGTCCCGACAGCTCCACTGAAGCTTTCTTT.

The chain combines TRBV19 with TRBJ2-2; D is uncertain. This CDR3 comprises 14 residues. The V gene lost 6 bases and the J gene lost 1 base, with 9 bases spanning the gap. Germline loops: CDR1 LNHDA, CDR2 SQIVND (reference sequence). The CDR3 nucleotides read TGTGCCAGTAGCCATGTCGGGAACACCGGGGAGCTGTTTTTT. This encodes CASSHVGNTGELFF.

The chain carries TRBV19 and TRBJ1-5; 7 nucleotides agree with TRBD1. Per germline, CDR1 LNHDA and CDR2 SQIVND (reference sequence). The CDR3 is 13 residues long. V was pared by 4 bases and J by 7 bases, with 4 bases of the junction left unmatched. The CDR3 reads CASSKGARQPQHF. Here the CDR3 DNA reads TGTGCCAGTAGTAAGGGGGCTAGACAGCCCCAGCATTTT.

The V and J genes are TRBV7-8 and TRBJ1-4; D possibly corresponds to TRBD1 (5 bases). This CDR3 is 15 amino acids long. Trimming removed 5 bases from V and 4 bases from J, with 14 bases in between. Germline CDR1 and CDR2: SGHVS and FQNEAQ. CDR3 loop: CASSRGGGINEKLFF. The CDR3 coding sequence is TGTGCCAGCAGCCGTGGGGGGGGGATTAATGAAAAACTGTTTTTT.

V usage is TRBV6-2 or TRBV6-3 and J usage is TRBJ1-6; 8 bases align to TRBD1. Germline V gene data show CDR1 as MNHEY and CDR2 as SVGEGT. Trimming at V came to 6 bases and at J to 4 bases, leaving 11 bases not matched to a gene. CDR3 length equals 17 residues. In DNA form, the CDR3 reads TGTGCCAGCAGCCGCGCCGGGACAGGCTTTTATAATTCACCCCTCCACTTT. Encoded protein: CASSRAGTGFYNSPLHF.

This sequence joins TRBV3-1 (or the pseudogene TRBV3-2) and TRBJ1-4, with 7 bases matching TRBD1. From germline, CDR1 is LGHDT and CDR2 YNNKEL (reference sequence). V lost 1 base to trimming and J lost 5 bases; unmatched junction nucleotides: 7. The CDR3 extends over 16 amino acids. In DNA, the CDR3 is TGTGCCAGCAGCCAAGGGCAGGGGGTGAGGAATGAAAAACTGTTTTTT. Its protein is CASSQGQGVRNEKLFF.

CDR3 nucleotide sequence: TGCGCCAGCCCCCGGGGGACTAGAAGTGTAGATGAGCAGTTCTTC. The encoded protein is CASPRGTRSVDEQFF. The V and J genes are TRBV23-1 and TRBJ2-1, with 8 positions matching TRBD2. TRBV23-1 is assigned to the ORF class and has an uncertain function. This CDR3 is 15 amino acids long. J was trimmed by 8 bases and V by 8 bases; bases with no gene match: 14.

The rearrangement uses TRBV2 and TRBJ1-4; TRBD1 might be the D (6 bases). Germline CDR1 and CDR2: SNHLY and FYNNEI. The CDR3 extends over 13 amino acids. Trimming took off 8 bases at V and 7 bases at J, with 14 bases between the two ends. CDR3: CASGRDMGEKLFF. In nucleotides, the CDR3 is TGTGCCAGCGGCCGGGACATGGGTGAAAAACTGTTTTTT.

The count of this clone is one. The chain has TRBV19 and TRBJ1-2, with no clear D. Per the germline V gene, CDR1 is LNHDA and CDR2 is SQIVND (reference sequence). The CDR3 runs 14 residues. V gave up 5 bases and J gave up 6 bases, with 16 bases separating them. CDR3 sequence: CASSWARTNDGYTF. As DNA, the CDR3 is TGTGCCAGTAGTTGGGCCCGAACGAACGATGGCTACACCTTC.

The J gene is TRBJ2-1, the V gene TRBV28; 8 nucleotides agree with TRBD1. Losses at the gene ends were 8 bases for V and 5 bases for J; bases not matched to a gene: 8. CDR3 length equals 14 residues. Germline CDR1 is MDHEN and CDR2 is SYDVKM. The CDR3 loop is CASRRDRRNNEQFF. The CDR3 DNA follows: TGTGCCAGCCGCCGGGACAGGAGGAACAATGAGCAGTTCTTC.

The V call is TRBV19, the J call TRBJ2-6; D uncertain. V lost 5 bases and J 0 bases, leaving 11 bases between the germline ends. The germline CDR1 and CDR2 sequences are LNHDA and SQIVND (reference sequence). CDR3 length equals 16 residues. The CDR3 here is CASSRRQPSGANVLTF. The CDR3, as DNA: TGTGCCAGTAGTCGCCGACAACCCTCTGGGGCCAACGTCCTGACTTTC.

This chain links TRBV5-1 with TRBJ1-2, with D possibly TRBD1 on 6 matching bases. From germline, CDR1 is SGHRS and CDR2 YFSETQ. This CDR3 is built from 16 residues. V was cut by 4 bases and J by 5 bases, with 21 bases left in between. CDR3 nucleotide sequence: TGCGCCAGCAGCCCATTAACAGGGAGCAGAGATTATGGCTACACCTTC. Residues: CASSPLTGSRDYGYTF.